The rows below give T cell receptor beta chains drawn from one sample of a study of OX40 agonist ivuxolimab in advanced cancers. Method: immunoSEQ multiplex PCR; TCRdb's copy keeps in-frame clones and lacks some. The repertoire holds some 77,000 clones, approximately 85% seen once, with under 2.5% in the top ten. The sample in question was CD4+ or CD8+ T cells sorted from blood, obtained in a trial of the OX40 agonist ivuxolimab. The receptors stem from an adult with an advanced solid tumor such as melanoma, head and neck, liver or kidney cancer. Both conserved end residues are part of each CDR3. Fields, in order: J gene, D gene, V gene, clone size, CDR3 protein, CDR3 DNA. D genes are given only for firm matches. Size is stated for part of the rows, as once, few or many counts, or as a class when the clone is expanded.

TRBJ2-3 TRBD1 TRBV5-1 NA CASRRTGGSADTQYF TGCGCCAGCAGAAGGACAGGGGGCAGTGCAGATACGCAGTATTTT
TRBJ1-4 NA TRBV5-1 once CASSLSMGGDEKLFF TGCGCCAGCAGCTTGTCCATGGGAGGAGATGAAAAACTGTTTTTT
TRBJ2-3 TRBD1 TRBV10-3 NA CAIAPGTGRQYF TGTGCCATCGCTCCGGGGACAGGAAGGCAGTATTTT
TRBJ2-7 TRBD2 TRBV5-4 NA CASSFISGRARSYEQYF TGTGCCAGCAGCTTTATTAGCGGGAGGGCCCGCTCCTACGAGCAGTACTTC
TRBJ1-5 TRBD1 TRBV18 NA CASSPGTSPGGRLNQPQHF TGTGCCAGCTCACCAGGGACGAGTCCAGGGGGCCGTCTCAATCAGCCCCAGCATTTT
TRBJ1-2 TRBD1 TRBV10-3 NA CAIRRDSNYGYTF TGTGCCATCAGGAGGGACAGTAACTATGGCTACACCTTC
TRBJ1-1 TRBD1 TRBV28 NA CASRESGTGEKAFF TGTGCCAGCAGGGAGTCCGGGACAGGGGAAAAAGCTTTCTTT
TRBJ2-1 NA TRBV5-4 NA CASSPRPEIDNEQFF TGTGCCAGCAGCCCCCGACCAGAAATAGACAATGAGCAGTTCTTC
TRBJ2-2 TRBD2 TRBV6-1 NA CASQERGRNTGELFF TGTGCCAGCCAGGAGCGGGGTCGGAACACCGGGGAGCTGTTTTTT
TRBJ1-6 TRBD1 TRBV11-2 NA CASSLAGGNSPLHF TGTGCCAGCAGCTTAGCAGGGGGGAATTCACCCCTCCACTTT
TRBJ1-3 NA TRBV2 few CASSAAVSARTIYF TGTGCCAGCAGCGCCGCTGTATCCGCGCGCACCATATATTTT
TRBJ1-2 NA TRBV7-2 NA CASSLDTSYGYTF TGTGCCAGCAGCTTAGACACGAGCTATGGCTACACCTTC
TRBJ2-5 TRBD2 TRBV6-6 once CASSAQLAGRGETQYF TGTGCCAGCAGTGCTCAACTAGCGGGGAGGGGAGAGACCCAGTACTTC
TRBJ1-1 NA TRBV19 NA CASKWGNTEAFF TGTGCCAGTAAATGGGGGAACACTGAAGCTTTCTTT
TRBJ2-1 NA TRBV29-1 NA CSVGAGVDEQFF TGCAGCGTTGGGGCAGGGGTCGATGAGCAGTTCTTC
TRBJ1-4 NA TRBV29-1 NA CSVGFFGNWANEKLFF TGCAGCGTTGGGTTTTTCGGGAATTGGGCTAATGAAAAACTGTTTTTT
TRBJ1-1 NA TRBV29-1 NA CSVASITEAFF TGCAGCGTTGCGTCGATCACTGAAGCTTTCTTT
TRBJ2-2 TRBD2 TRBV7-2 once CASSSHTRLAAGELFF TGTGCCAGCAGCTCCCACACTCGACTAGCAGCCGGGGAGCTGTTTTTT
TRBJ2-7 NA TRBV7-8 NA CASSLGRAIMDEQYF TGTGCCAGCAGCTTAGGACGGGCCATAATGGACGAGCAGTACTTC
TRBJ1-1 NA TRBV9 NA CASSLDLGGNTEAFF TGTGCCAGCAGCCTCGACCTCGGCGGGAACACTGAAGCTTTCTTT
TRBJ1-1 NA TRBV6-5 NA CASSYSQQGRGTEAFF TGTGCCAGCAGTTACTCCCAACAGGGAAGGGGGACTGAAGCTTTCTTT
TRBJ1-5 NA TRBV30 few CAWGASISNQPQHF TGTGCCTGGGGGGCATCCATTAGCAATCAGCCCCAGCATTTT
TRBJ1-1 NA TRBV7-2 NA CASRPDRFFAAFF TGTGCCAGCAGGCCTGACAGGTTTTTCGCGGCTTTCTTT
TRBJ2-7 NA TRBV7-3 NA CASSLTGGSYEQYF TGTGCCAGCAGCTTAACGGGCGGTTCCTACGAGCAGTACTTC
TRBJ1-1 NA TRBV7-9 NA CASSLSRNTEAFF TGTGCCAGCAGCTTATCCCGGAACACTGAAGCTTTCTTT
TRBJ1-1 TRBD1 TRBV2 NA CASSEEGTGPFF TGTGCCAGCAGTGAAGAGGGGACAGGCCCTTTCTTT
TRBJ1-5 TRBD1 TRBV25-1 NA CASSRGDRGSTQPQHF TGTGCCAGCAGTCGAGGGGACAGGGGATCTACTCAGCCCCAGCATTTT
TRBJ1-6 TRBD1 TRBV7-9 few CASSDRQGMLNSPLHF TGTGCCAGCAGCGACCGACAGGGTATGTTGAATTCACCCCTCCACTTT
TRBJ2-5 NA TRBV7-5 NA CVRSIWTTGTETQYF TGTGTCAGAAGCATTTGGACGACAGGGACGGAGACCCAGTACTTC
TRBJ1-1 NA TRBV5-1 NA CASSLSSGGNTEAFF TGCGCCAGCAGCTTGAGCTCAGGAGGGAACACTGAAGCTTTCTTT
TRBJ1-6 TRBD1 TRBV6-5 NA CASQKGQGSSPLHF TGTGCCAGCCAGAAGGGACAGGGATCATCACCCCTCCACTTT
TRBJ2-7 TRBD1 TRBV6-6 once CASRQSTGWVYEQYF TGTGCCAGCAGACAATCGACAGGGTGGGTCTACGAGCAGTACTTC
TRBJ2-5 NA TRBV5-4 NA CASSVDQTGTQYF TGTGCCAGCAGCGTTGACCAGACGGGGACCCAGTACTTC
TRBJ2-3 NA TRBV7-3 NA CASSQGHASSTDTQYF TGTGCCAGCAGCCAGGGACATGCCTCTAGCACAGATACGCAGTATTTT
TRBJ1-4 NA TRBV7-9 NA CASSSPGSANEKLFF TGTGCCAGCAGCTCCCCGGGGTCCGCTAATGAAAAACTGTTTTTT
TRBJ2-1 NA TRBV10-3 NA CAISAGNYNEQFF TGTGCCATCAGTGCGGGCAACTACAATGAGCAGTTCTTC
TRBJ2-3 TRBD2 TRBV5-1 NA CASRRDYGADTQYF TGCGCCAGCAGGCGGGACTACGGCGCAGATACGCAGTATTTT
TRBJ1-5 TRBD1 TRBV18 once CASSTGVDQPQHF TGTGCCAGCTCAACAGGGGTGGATCAGCCCCAGCATTTT
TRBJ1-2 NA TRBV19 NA CASSMGEYGYTF TGTGCCAGTAGTATGGGGGAATATGGCTACACCTTC
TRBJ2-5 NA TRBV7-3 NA CASSLNQGPVQYF TGTGCCAGCAGCTTAAACCAGGGCCCCGTCCAGTACTTC
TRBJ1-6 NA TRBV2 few CASSDRSNSPLHF TGTGCCAGCAGTGATCGCAGTAATTCACCCCTCCACTTT
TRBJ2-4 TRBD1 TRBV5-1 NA CASSPRQGKNIQYF TGCGCCAGCAGCCCCCGACAGGGGAAAAACATTCAGTACTTC
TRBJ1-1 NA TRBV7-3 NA CASGAGMNTEAFF TGTGCCAGCGGGGCAGGGATGAACACTGAAGCTTTCTTT
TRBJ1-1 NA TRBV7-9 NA CASSWQNTEAFF TGTGCCAGCAGCTGGCAGAACACTGAAGCTTTCTTT
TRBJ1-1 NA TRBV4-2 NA CASSLGASNTEAFF TGTGCCAGCAGCTTGGGGGCCTCAAACACTGAAGCTTTCTTT
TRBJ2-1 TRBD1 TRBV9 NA CASSVGGGQTYNEQFF TGTGCCAGCAGCGTAGGAGGGGGACAGACCTACAATGAGCAGTTCTTC